This T cell receptor (beta chain) stems from a study of blood T cells in healthy people across ages. Overall study context: In model experiments, template switching was able to capture about one barcoded beta molecule for every two T cells that were present.

This clonotype has at least ten counts. J lost 5 bases, V lost 5 bases, and 10 bases had no gene match. Germline assignment: CDR1 MNHEY and CDR2 SMNVEV (reference sequence). This CDR3 comprises 16 residues. The authors ran a second PCR of roughly 6 to 12 cycles using a sample-barcoded 5' primer and a J-beta primer mix. TCRdb called the 5' RACE reads again in MiXCR, with one record for every CDR3 protein. The sample has about 620,000 distinct CDR3 sequences; about 51% are singletons. The chain uses TRBV27 and TRBJ2-5; TRBD2 matches at 11 bases. This TCR was recovered from an elderly woman in good health. The sequenced sample was blood. CDR3 nucleotide sequence: TGTGCCAGCAGTGTTATTAGCGGGAGGGTTACGGAGACCCAGTACTTC. This encodes CASSVISGRVTETQYF.